The 5 T cell receptor beta chains presented below share a single source sample, sequenced in a study of T cells expressing NK-cell markers (dated by TCRdb to between 2020 and 2021). The method behind the library was 5' RACE. The instrument given in TCRdb is Illumina HiSeq 2000. Reprocessed by TCRdb, the reads give a single entry per CDR3 protein sequence, without DNA. The sample's own table lists 300,000 to 500,000 distinct CDR3 sequences. Approximately 11% of the sample is taken by the ten largest. The source material was blood T cells: a sorted CD56 or NKG2C T cell subset, CD4+ or CD8+ T cells, or bulk PBMC T cells (not recorded which). Receptors originate from a woman between 50 and 59 years old in good health. Donor details come from another sample of the same person, matched by shared clones.

This chain links TRBV7-6 with TRBJ1-5; as DNA is missing, the TRBD1 call by TCRdb cannot be tested. Germline assignment: CDR1 SGHVS and CDR2 FNYEAQ. The CDR3 contains 14 residues. The CDR3 loop is CASSPRMGVGRQHF.

The J gene is TRBJ1-2, the V gene TRBV5-1. The CDR3 loop spans 18 amino acids. The germline V gene has CDR1 SGHRS and CDR2 YFSETQ. The CDR3 spells CASSLVFSARAANYGYTF.

The genes are TRBV3-1 and TRBJ2-1; there is no DNA to check the TCRdb D call of TRBD2. Looked up from germline, CDR1 is LGHDT and CDR2 is YNNKEL (reference sequence). This CDR3 region has 16 residues. This chain's CDR3 is CASSQGGGGSYNEQFF.

The chain combines TRBV20-1 with TRBJ2-1; the D gene TCRdb calls, TRBD2, cannot be checked with no DNA. This CDR3 has 13 residues. Germline V gene data show CDR1 as DFQATT and CDR2 as SNEGSKA (reference sequence). CDR3 protein: CSARASWNNEQFF.

The J gene is TRBJ1-5, the V gene TRBV6-5; TCRdb calls TRBD1, which cannot be checked without DNA. In germline, CDR1 is MNHEY, CDR2 SVGAGI. CDR3 length: 13 residues. The CDR3: CASSLTGWQPQHF.